Each of the 28 T cell receptor beta chains below was sequenced from the same sample in a study of breast tumors, draining lymph nodes, adjacent tissues. One entry per CDR3 protein, called by TCRdb with MiXCR from the multiplex PCR reads. Seen here are over 250,000 distinct CDR3 sequences, under 35% observed once, and the top ten hold 1.1%. Breast cancer patients provided tissue from their axillary draining lymph nodes. Sequencing was done on a sample of axillary lymph node tissue. These receptor sequences come from a female donor with breast cancer. Some clones in this sample may be carry-over from other donors' samples.

As concerns this clonotype: A much larger clone sits a single nucleotide away, making a read error possible. The rearrangement links TRBV12-3 or TRBV12-4 to TRBJ2-7; D is perhaps TRBD2 (6 bases). Trimming took off 4 bases at V and 3 bases at J, with 10 bases between the two ends. The CDR3 consists of 13 residues. CDR3 amino acids: CASSYGSHYEQYF. The CDR3 DNA follows: TGTGCCAGCAGTTACGGGAGCCACTACGAGCAGTACTTC.

About this clonotype: This may stem from a read error, because a much larger clone lies one nucleotide away. The V gene is TRBV12-3 or TRBV12-4, the J gene TRBJ2-7, with 11 bases that match TRBD2. There are 15 residues in the CDR3. Trimming removed 8 bases from V and 8 bases from J; junction bases left unmatched: 14. The CDR3, as DNA: TGTGCCAGCGGGGGCGGGACTAGCGGAGGTATGAAGCAGTACTTC. Amino acids: CASGGGTSGGMKQYF.

This clonotype occurred many times. V gene TRBV4-3 combines with J gene TRBJ2-1, with D hard to call. This CDR3 is built from 15 residues. Trimming removed 2 bases at V and 5 bases at J, with 13 bases between. Per germline, CDR1 LGHNA and CDR2 YSLEER. The CDR3 sequence is CASSQYFGTDNEQFF. As DNA, the CDR3 is TGCGCCAGCAGCCAATATTTCGGTACAGACAATGAGCAGTTCTTC.

This clonotype showed up many times. J is TRBJ1-6 and V is TRBV27; D ambiguous. This CDR3 region has 13 residues. Germline CDR1 MNHEY, CDR2 SMNVEV (reference sequence). The V and J ends lost 8 bases and 9 bases respectively, with 14 bases between them. CDR3 sequence: CASGEFEASPLHF. The CDR3 DNA reads as TGTGCCAGCGGGGAATTTGAGGCTTCACCCCTCCACTTT.

CDR3 bases: TGTGCCAGCAGCCTTCGACAGGGAGCCCCCTACGAGCAGTACTTC. Residues: CASSLRQGAPYEQYF. This sequence joins TRBV5-4 and TRBJ2-7; 7 bases map to TRBD1. Germline V gene lookup returns CDR1 SGHNT and CDR2 YYREEE (reference sequence). This CDR3 has 15 amino acids. After removal of 4 bases from V and 2 bases from J, the junction contained 9 bases not matched to a gene.

Only one count was recorded for this clonotype. A read error may account for a junction end that differs from germline. The V gene is TRBV7-4, the J gene TRBJ2-7, with D unclear. The CDR3 spans 17 residues. Looked up from germline, CDR1 is SGHVT and CDR2 is SQSDAQ. The CDR3 spells CASSPKTANRLSYQQYF. For the CDR3, the DNA is TGTGCCAGCAGCCCCAAAACAGCAAACCGACTTTCCTACCAGCAGTACTTC.

Ten or more counts support this clonotype. This chain uses TRBV11-1 with TRBJ1-6; D may be TRBD1 (6 bases). The CDR3 consists of 15 residues. CDR1 is SGHAT, CDR2 FQDESV, per germline (reference sequence). V was clipped by 6 bases and J by 9 bases, with 18 bases between them. The CDR3 DNA follows: TGTGCCAGCAGAGTAGGACAGACAGGCGGTTCACCCCTCCACTTT. It specifies CASRVGQTGGSPLHF.

With regard to this clonotype: This may stem from a read error, because a much larger clone lies one nucleotide away. The genes are TRBV20-1 and TRBJ2-2, with 10 bases aligning to TRBD1. There are 17 residues in the CDR3. Germline trimming cut 2 bases from V and 8 bases from J; bases unmatched to any gene: 14. Germline V CDR1 and CDR2: DFQATT, SNEGSKA (reference sequence). The CDR3 loop is CSARHSGTGAAGGELFF. The DNA of the CDR3 is TGCAGTGCTAGACATTCCGGGACAGGGGCCGCGGGAGGGGAGCTGTTTTTT.

The V and J genes are TRBV29-1 and TRBJ2-3, with a possible D match to TRBD2 (6 bases). The CDR3 runs to 12 residues. The germline V gene has CDR1 SQVTM and CDR2 ANQGSEA. Trimming shortened V by 7 bases and J by 3 bases, and 11 bases separated the two germline ends. CDR3 region: CSGRALTDTQYF. The CDR3 bases are TGCAGCGGGAGGGCCTTGACAGATACGCAGTATTTT.

This clonotype has at least ten counts. The chain recombines TRBV6-5 with TRBJ1-2; D perhaps matches TRBD1 (5 bases). The CDR3 loop spans 13 amino acids. V was trimmed by 4 bases and J by 2 bases, leaving 8 bases between them. In germline, CDR1 is MNHEY, CDR2 SVGAGI. DNA for the CDR3: TGTGCCAGCAGTTTCGGGACCAACTATGGCTACACCTTC. Its translation is CASSFGTNYGYTF.

This clonotype has ten or more counts. The chain employs TRBV20-1 and TRBJ2-1; D is possibly TRBD1 (5 bases). The CDR3 runs 12 residues. Germline CDR1 is DFQATT and CDR2 is SNEGSKA (reference sequence). The V end lost 7 bases, the J end lost 7 bases, and 14 bases lay between the germline ends. The CDR3 loop is CSEIGEGNEQFF. The CDR3 coding sequence is TGCAGTGAAATAGGGGAAGGGAATGAGCAGTTCTTC.

The J gene is TRBJ2-2, the V gene TRBV24-1; D gene ambiguous. The length of the CDR3 is 13 residues. V lost 11 bases and J 6 bases, leaving 15 bases between the germline ends. Per germline, CDR1 KGHDR and CDR2 SFDVKD. CDR3 loop: CAIAMLSPGELFF. For the CDR3, the DNA is TGTGCCATCGCGATGCTGAGCCCCGGGGAGCTGTTTTTT.

This clonotype showed up many times. The genes are TRBV11-2 and TRBJ1-5; D uncertain. Trimming took 5 bases from V and 1 from J, leaving 9 bases between them. This CDR3 is 14 amino acids long. Germline V gene sequence: CDR1 SGHAT, CDR2 FQNNGV. The CDR3 here is CASSVGLSNQPQHF. The CDR3 nucleotides are TGTGCCAGCAGCGTAGGTTTGAGCAATCAGCCCCAGCATTTT.

At least ten counts were recorded for this clonotype. This sequence joins TRBV30 and TRBJ2-3, with 10 bases identical to TRBD2. The CDR3 is 14 residues long. Germline V lookup: CDR1 GTSNPN, CDR2 SVGIG (reference sequence). The V gene end was trimmed by 5 bases and the J gene end by 3 bases; junction bases not matched to a gene: 5. The CDR3 nucleotides are TGTGCCTGGTCTAGCGGGAGACGTACAGATACGCAGTATTTT. Protein: CAWSSGRRTDTQYF.

The gene calls are TRBV6-4 and TRBJ2-1; 8 positions agree with TRBD2. Germline-derived CDR1 and CDR2 are MRHNA and SNTAGT. The CDR3 is 17 amino acids. With 5 bases clipped from V and 6 bases from J, the junction kept 15 bases outside the gene matches. The CDR3 DNA reads as TGTGCCAGCAGTCCGCCCGGGAGAGCGGGAGTACCCAATGAGCAGTTCTTC. It yields the protein CASSPPGRAGVPNEQFF.

This clonotype was seen at least ten times. The chain couples TRBV11-2 to TRBJ2-2, with D unresolved. The CDR3 runs 15 residues. V lost 0 bases to trimming and J lost 0 bases, with 5 bases between them. Germline lookup yields CDR1 SGHAT and CDR2 FQNNGV. The DNA of the CDR3 is TGTGCCAGCAGCTTAGACGGCGCGAACACCGGGGAGCTGTTTTTT. This gives the protein CASSLDGANTGELFF.

This clonotype was counted a few times. The rearrangement joins TRBV3-1 to TRBJ1-4, with a weak D call TRBD1 (6 bases). The germline V gene encodes CDR1 LGHDT and CDR2 YNNKEL (reference sequence). V gave up 0 bases and J gave up 4 bases, with 9 bases separating them. There are 15 residues in the CDR3. In DNA, the CDR3 is TGTGCCAGCAGCCAAGAAGTGGACAGTAATGAAAAACTGTTTTTT. Amino acids: CASSQEVDSNEKLFF.

Comments on this clonotype: A much larger clone sits a single nucleotide away, making a read error possible. The chain recombines TRBV11-2 with TRBJ2-5; D is unresolved. The CDR3 runs to 13 residues. Germline V gene lookup returns CDR1 SGHAT and CDR2 FQNNGV. With 8 bases removed from V and 12 bases from J, the gap between germline ends came to 22 bases. The CDR3 coding sequence is TGTGCCAGCGGCCAACCAGCGCTAACCACGAAGTACTTC. Protein product: CASGQPALTTKYF.

Of note for this clonotype: Since the CDR3 does not end with the conserved phenylalanine or tryptophan, this likely comes from a read error. It is unclear where the CDR3 begins or ends on the DNA, so no DNA is shown, and the CDR3 is as TCRdb lists it. The rearrangement links TRBV15 to TRBJ2-6. The CDR3 region is 9 residues in length, termini included. Germline V CDR1 and CDR2: LNHNV, YYDKDF (reference sequence). The CDR3 here is CATSRDRTS.

This sequence joins TRBV6-4 and TRBJ2-2, with 7 bases that match TRBD2. Germline V gives CDR1 MRHNA, CDR2 SNTAGT. V lost 6 bases and J lost 5; bases outside the gene matches: 6. CDR3 length equals 14 residues. The CDR3 loop is CASRRDYGTGELFF. Written as DNA, the CDR3 is TGTGCCAGCAGACGGGACTACGGGACCGGGGAGCTGTTTTTT.

Comments on this clonotype: No conserved phenylalanine or tryptophan ends this CDR3, so it is likely a read error. The DNA is left out, because the CDR3 cannot be placed on it with certainty; the CDR3 is given as TCRdb lists it. V and J are TRBV7-8 and TRBJ2-5; TRBD2 reflects the table's D call only, with no check against the DNA. Ends included, the CDR3 has 13 residues. The germline V gene encodes CDR1 SGHVS and CDR2 FQNEAQ. CDR3 protein: CASSNLMTSGAYC.

This clonotype was observed a few times. J is TRBJ2-3 and V is TRBV4-2, with D perhaps matching TRBD2 (5 bases). CDR3 length: 19 amino acids. From germline, CDR1 is LGHNA and CDR2 YNFKEQ. V lost 4 bases and J lost 0, with 23 bases in between. The CDR3 reads CASSPQILRADSSTDTQYF. The CDR3 nucleotides read TGTGCCAGCAGCCCCCAGATCTTGCGGGCGGACTCTAGCACAGATACGCAGTATTTT.

This clonotype has a count of ten or more. This sequence joins TRBV5-1 and TRBJ1-2; tentative D call: TRBD1 (6 bases). Germline V gives CDR1 SGHRS, CDR2 YFSETQ. The CDR3 runs 15 residues. V shed 1 base and J shed 10 bases, with 20 bases lying between them. The CDR3 nucleotides are TGCGCCAGCAGCTTGATGGGGGGCGCTGAATGGGACTACACCTTC. This sequence encodes CASSLMGGAEWDYTF.

In its sample, this clonotype was seen a few times. Just one base apart from a much larger clone, this may be a read error. J is TRBJ2-5 and V is TRBV27, with TRBD2 matching 10 bases. The CDR3 has 14 amino acids. CDR1 and CDR2 (germline): MNHEY, SMNVEV (reference sequence). V lost 5 bases, J lost 3 bases, and 3 bases stayed unmatched. The CDR3 DNA sequence: TGTGCCAGCAGTAGCGGACTAGCGGAAGAGACCCAGTACTTC. Translating it yields CASSSGLAEETQYF.

The sample holds many counts of this clonotype. The chain combines TRBV4-1 with TRBJ2-7; TRBD2 matches 7 bases. The germline V gene encodes CDR1 MGHRA and CDR2 YSYEKL. Trimming took 2 bases from V and 5 from J; bases not matched to a gene: 6. The CDR3 has 14 amino acids. DNA for the CDR3: TGCGCCAGCAGCCAATGGACTAGGGGCCACGAGCAGTACTTC. This sequence encodes CASSQWTRGHEQYF.

This clonotype was recorded at least ten times. The V and J genes are TRBV11-3 and TRBJ2-1, with D unclear. Germline CDR1 reads SGHNT; CDR2 reads YENEEA. V was pared by 1 base and J by 10 bases, with 11 bases between. The CDR3 spans 13 residues. The CDR3 bases are TGTGCCAGCAGCTTAGGCCCCAGTTACGAGCAGTTCTTC. Residues: CASSLGPSYEQFF. The variable domain in full, completed from reference TRBV11-3 and TRBJ2-1, reads EAGVVQSPRYKIIEKKQPVAFWCNPISGHNTLYWYLQNLGQGPELLIRYENEEAVDDSQLPKDRFSAERLKGVDSTLKIQPAELGDSAVYLCASSLGPSYEQFFGPGTRLTVL.

V and J are TRBV5-4 and TRBJ2-7; TRBD2 agrees at 11 bases. From germline, CDR1 is SGHNT and CDR2 YYREEE (reference sequence). The CDR3 contains 16 residues. With V trimmed by 0 bases and J by 6 bases, 8 bases remained unmatched. CDR3 nucleotides: TGTGCCAGCAGCTTGGGATATACGCTAGCGGGAGGCGAGCAGTACTTC. It yields the protein CASSLGYTLAGGEQYF.

This clonotype appeared a few times. The chain employs TRBV20-1 and TRBJ2-4; D remains ambiguous. Germline CDR1 and CDR2: DFQATT and SNEGSKA (reference sequence). V lost 3 bases and J 6 bases, leaving 15 bases between the germline ends. The CDR3 spans 14 residues. The CDR3 is CSASAGLTGNIQYF. Written as DNA, the CDR3 is TGCAGTGCTAGTGCCGGGCTCACGGGAAACATTCAGTACTTC.